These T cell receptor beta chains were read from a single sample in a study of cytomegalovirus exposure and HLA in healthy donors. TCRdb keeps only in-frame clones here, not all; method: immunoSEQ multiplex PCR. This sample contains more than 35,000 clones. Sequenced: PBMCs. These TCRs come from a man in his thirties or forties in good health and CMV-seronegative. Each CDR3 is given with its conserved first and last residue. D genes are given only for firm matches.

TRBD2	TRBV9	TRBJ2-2	CASSVASGRVRELFF	TGTGCCAGCAGCGTCGCTAGCGGGAGAGTGAGGGAGCTGTTTTTT
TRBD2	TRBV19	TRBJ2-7	CASSILGLAGDEQYF	TGTGCCAGTAGTATTCTCGGCCTAGCGGGAGACGAGCAGTACTTC
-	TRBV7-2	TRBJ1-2	CASSLAGVGAIGYTF	TGTGCCAGCAGCTTAGCTGGTGTGGGGGCGATTGGCTACACCTTC
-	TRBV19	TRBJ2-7	CASSIGTHPSYEQYF	TGTGCCAGTAGTATAGGGACACACCCCTCCTACGAGCAGTACTTC
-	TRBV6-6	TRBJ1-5	CASIRGTAEPQHF	TGTGCCAGCATCCGGGGGACCGCCGAGCCCCAGCATTTT
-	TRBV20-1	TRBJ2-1	CSVPLGNEQFF	TGCAGTGTTCCACTCGGTAATGAGCAGTTCTTC
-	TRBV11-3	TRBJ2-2	CASSPLEGGELFF	TGTGCCAGCAGCCCCCTGGAGGGCGGGGAGCTGTTTTTT
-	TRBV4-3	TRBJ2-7	CASSQDTKGMGSYEQYF	TGCGCCAGCAGCCAAGACACCAAGGGGATGGGCTCCTACGAGCAGTACTTC
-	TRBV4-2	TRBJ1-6	CASSQDLQGMNSPLHF	TGTGCCAGCAGCCAAGATCTTCAGGGCATGAACTCACCCCTCCACTTT
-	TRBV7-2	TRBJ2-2	CASSLAGHGELFF	TGTGCCAGCAGCTTAGCGGGACACGGGGAGCTGTTTTTT
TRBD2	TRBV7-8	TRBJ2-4	CASSPGGGGGLGIQYF	TGTGCCAGCAGCCCCGGGGGTGGGGGGGGATTGGGCATTCAGTACTTC
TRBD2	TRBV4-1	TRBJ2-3	CASSQLLAGSTDTQYF	TGCGCCAGCAGCCAACTCCTAGCGGGAAGCACAGATACGCAGTATTTT
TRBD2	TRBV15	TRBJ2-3	CATSRASGLTDTQYF	TGTGCCACCAGCAGGGCTAGCGGACTCACAGATACGCAGTATTTT
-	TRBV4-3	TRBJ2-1	CASSQVPRGSAYNEQFF	TGCGCCAGCAGCCAAGTTCCGAGGGGGAGCGCCTACAATGAGCAGTTCTTC
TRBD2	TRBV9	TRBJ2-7	CASSPGTSGYEQYF	TGTGCCAGCAGCCCGGGGACTAGCGGCTACGAGCAGTACTTC
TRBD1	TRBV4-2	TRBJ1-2	CASSPRPPGGSPSYGYTF	TGTGCCAGCAGCCCAAGACCACCAGGGGGCAGCCCGAGCTATGGCTACACCTTC
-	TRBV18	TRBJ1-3	CASSASTRESDTIYF	TGTGCCAGCTCAGCATCGACACGAGAGAGTGACACCATATATTTT
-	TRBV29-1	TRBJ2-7	CSVGQYTYEQYF	TGCAGCGTTGGTCAATACACCTACGAGCAGTACTTC
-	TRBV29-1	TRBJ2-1	CSVKQGYSDNEQFF	TGCAGCGTTAAACAGGGATACTCCGACAATGAGCAGTTCTTC
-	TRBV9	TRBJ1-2	CASGTLPNYGYTF	TGTGCCAGCGGGACACTTCCTAACTATGGCTACACCTTC
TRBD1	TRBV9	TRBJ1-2	CASSGYRGLGGYTF	TGTGCCAGCAGCGGATACAGGGGGTTGGGTGGCTACACCTTC
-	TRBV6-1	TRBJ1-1	CASSEATDAFF	TGTGCCAGCAGTGAAGCAACAGACGCTTTCTTT
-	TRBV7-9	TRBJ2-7	CASSLGGSEQYF	TGTGCCAGCAGCTTAGGGGGCTCCGAGCAGTACTTC
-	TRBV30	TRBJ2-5	CAWSLQETQYF	TGTGCCTGGAGTCTCCAAGAGACCCAGTACTTC
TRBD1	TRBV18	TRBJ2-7	CASFPGQGVGEQYF	TGTGCCAGCTTCCCGGGACAGGGGGTAGGGGAGCAGTACTTC
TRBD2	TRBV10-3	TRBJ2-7	CAIRETSGVSYEQYF	TGTGCCATCAGGGAAACTAGCGGGGTATCCTACGAGCAGTACTTC
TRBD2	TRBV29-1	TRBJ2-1	CSVVGEGRVEQFF	TGCAGCGTTGTGGGGGAGGGAAGGGTTGAGCAGTTCTTC
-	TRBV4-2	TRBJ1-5	CASSQGGDQPQHF	TGTGCCAGCAGCCAAGGTGGAGATCAGCCCCAGCATTTT
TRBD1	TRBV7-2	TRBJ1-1	CASSFGTGGRAFF	TGTGCCAGCAGCTTCGGGACAGGGGGCAGAGCTTTCTTT
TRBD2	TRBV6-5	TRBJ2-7	CASSYAGARAEQYF	TGTGCCAGCAGTTACGCGGGAGCCCGCGCCGAGCAGTACTTC
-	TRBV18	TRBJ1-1	CASSPARQNTEAFF	TGTGCCAGCTCACCGGCCCGACAGAACACTGAAGCTTTCTTT
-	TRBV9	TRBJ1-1	CASSVDPVMNTEAFF	TGTGCCAGCAGCGTAGATCCAGTTATGAACACTGAAGCTTTCTTT
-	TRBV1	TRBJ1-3	CTSSQERSLLSGNTIYF	TGCACCAGCAGCCAAGAGAGGTCCTTACTTTCTGGAAACACCATATATTTT
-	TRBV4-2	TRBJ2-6	CASSQGGQETGANVLTF	TGTGCCAGCAGCCAAGGGGGCCAGGAAACAGGGGCCAACGTCCTGACTTTC
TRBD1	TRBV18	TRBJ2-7	CASSARDRATYEQYF	TGTGCCAGCTCTGCGCGGGACAGGGCCACCTACGAGCAGTACTTC
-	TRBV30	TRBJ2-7	CAWSGTRRGEQYF	TGTGCCTGGAGCGGGACACGAAGGGGCGAGCAGTACTTC
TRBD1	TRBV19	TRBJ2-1	CASRGQGNEQFF	TGTGCCAGTAGGGGACAGGGCAATGAGCAGTTCTTC
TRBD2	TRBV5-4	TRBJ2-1	CASSYGTRRMFF	TGTGCCAGCAGTTACGGGACTAGAAGAATGTTCTTC
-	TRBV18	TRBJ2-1	CASSPSTGGHNEQFF	TGTGCCAGCTCACCTTCGACAGGTGGCCACAATGAGCAGTTCTTC
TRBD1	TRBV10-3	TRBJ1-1	CATGQGETMNTEAFF	TGTGCCACCGGACAGGGGGAAACAATGAACACTGAAGCTTTCTTT
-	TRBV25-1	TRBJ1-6	CASSELAGLNSPLHF	TGTGCCAGCAGTGAATTGGCAGGGTTAAATTCACCCCTCCACTTT
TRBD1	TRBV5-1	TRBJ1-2	CASSFGTGGTYGYTF	TGCGCCAGCAGCTTTGGGACAGGGGGCACCTATGGCTACACCTTC
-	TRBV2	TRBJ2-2	CASKLQGPTGELFF	TGTGCCAGCAAGTTACAGGGCCCCACCGGGGAGCTGTTTTTT
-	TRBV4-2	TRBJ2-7	CASSILAGSDYEQYF	TGTGCCAGCAGTATATTGGCGGGATCCGACTACGAGCAGTACTTC
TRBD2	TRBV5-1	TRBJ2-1	CASSFTSGRDSYNEQFF	TGCGCCAGCAGCTTCACTAGCGGGAGAGACTCCTACAATGAGCAGTTCTTC